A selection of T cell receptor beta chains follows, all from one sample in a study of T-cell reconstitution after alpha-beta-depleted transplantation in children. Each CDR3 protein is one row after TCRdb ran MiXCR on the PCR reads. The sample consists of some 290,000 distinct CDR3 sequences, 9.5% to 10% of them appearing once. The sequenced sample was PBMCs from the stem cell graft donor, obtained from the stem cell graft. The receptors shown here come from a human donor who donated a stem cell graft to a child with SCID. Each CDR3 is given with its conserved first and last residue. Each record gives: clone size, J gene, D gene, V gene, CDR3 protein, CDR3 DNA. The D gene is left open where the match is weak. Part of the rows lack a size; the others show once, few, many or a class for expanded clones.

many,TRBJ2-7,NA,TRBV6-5,CASSSRQRYEQYF,TGTGCCAGCAGTTCCCGACAGAGATACGAGCAGTACTTC
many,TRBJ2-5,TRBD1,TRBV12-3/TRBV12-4,CASSLTGGQETQYF,TGTGCCAGCAGCCTTACAGGGGGCCAAGAGACCCAGTACTTC
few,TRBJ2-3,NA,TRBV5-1,CASSLDGRSTDTQYF,TGCGCCAGCAGCTTGGATGGCAGGAGCACAGATACGCAGTATTTT
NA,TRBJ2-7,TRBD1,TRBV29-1,CSVGDRAFYEQYF,TGCAGCGTCGGGGACAGGGCGTTTTACGAGCAGTACTTC
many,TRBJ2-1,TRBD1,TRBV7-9,CASNLPRWDRAYNEQFF,TGTGCCAGCAACTTACCACGCTGGGACAGGGCATACAATGAGCAGTTCTTC
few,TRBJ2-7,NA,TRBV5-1,CASSLLTNYEQYF,TGCGCCAGCAGCTTGTTGACAAACTACGAGCAGTACTTC
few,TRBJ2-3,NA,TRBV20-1,CSGTPAGTDTQYF,TGCAGTGGGACCCCAGCGGGCACAGATACGCAGTATTTT
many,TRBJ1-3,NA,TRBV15,CATSRDLAGNTIYF,TGTGCCACCAGCAGAGATCTGGCTGGAAACACCATATATTTT
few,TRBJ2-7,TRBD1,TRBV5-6,CASSLAVGTESSYEQYF,TGTGCCAGCAGCTTGGCCGTCGGGACAGAGAGCTCCTACGAGCAGTACTTC
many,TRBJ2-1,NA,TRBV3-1,CASSQPGDFYNEQFF,TGTGCCAGCAGCCAACCGGGGGACTTCTACAATGAGCAGTTCTTC
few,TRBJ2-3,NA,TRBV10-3,CAISGVGSTDTQYF,TGTGCCATCAGTGGGGTCGGCAGCACAGATACGCAGTATTTT